The present TCR beta chain was sequenced within a study of Graves' ophthalmopathy and Graves' hyperthyroidism. Germline values: CDR1 MNHEY, CDR2 SVGAGI. The CDR3 covers 13 residues. Broader study findings: Blood also harbored most expanded thyroid clonotypes above 0.001 frequency.

As regards this clonotype: Its matching antigen is unknown. One junction end disagrees with the germline gene, perhaps due to a read error.

Amplified material comprised TCR beta CDR3 regions derived from RNA transcripts. HTBI-primed RT-PCR formed the first round, and a multiplex PCR formed the second. TCRdb processed the multiplex PCR reads anew with MiXCR; each CDR3 protein has one entry. The sample gives a few hundred thousand distinct CDR3 sequences, about two fifths of which show up once; 4% to 5% is in the top ten. The sequenced sample was peripheral blood or thyroid tissue (not recorded which). The chain combines TRBV6-5 with TRBJ2-7; no clear D gene. This clonotype was obtained from an adult man with Graves' hyperthyroidism. The DNA of the CDR3 is TGTGCCATCCCAGGTGGGTTTCCCTACGAGCAGCACTTC. It is translated as CAIPGGFPYEQHF.